Each of the 13 T cell receptor beta chains below was sequenced from the same sample in a study of blood T cell repertoires in COVID-19. Libraries were prepared by immunoSEQ multiplex PCR; TCRdb keeps only in-frame clonotypes and omits some of them. The sample comprises about half a million clones, 80% to 90% of which are singletons, and about 3% rests with the top ten. Specimen: peripheral blood. The receptor set was obtained from a human donor in a cohort sampled during active COVID-19.

This chain links TRBV11-3 with TRBJ2-5; weak D call: TRBD2 (5 bases). Deletions cut 4 bases from V and 7 bases from J, with 13 bases between. The CDR3 length is 13 residues. Germline CDR1 SGHNT, CDR2 YENEEA. CDR3 loop: CASSWTELGTQYF. The CDR3, as DNA: TGTGCCAGCAGCTGGACTGAGTTAGGGACCCAGTACTTC.

This chain joins TRBV6-2 or TRBV6-3 and TRBJ2-1, with 9 bases identical to TRBD2. Trimming cost V 2 bases and J 2 bases; bases outside gene matches: 13. The germline gives CDR1 MNHEY, CDR2 SVGEGT. CDR3 size: 19 residues. The CDR3 sequence is CASSYHGAGGTPTYNEQFF. The CDR3 nucleotides are TGTGCCAGCAGTTACCATGGGGCGGGAGGGACCCCAACCTACAATGAGCAGTTCTTC.

This clone occurred once. At the DNA level, this CDR3 is encoded by other sequences in the same sample as well. V and J are TRBV3-1 (or the pseudogene TRBV3-2) and TRBJ1-1, with a possible D match to TRBD1 (6 bases). The CDR3 contains 13 residues. V was shortened by 0 bases and J by 6 bases, with 8 bases between the two germline ends. Germline values: CDR1 LGHDT, CDR2 YNNKEL (reference sequence). CDR3 loop: CASSQEPGAEAFF. Here the CDR3 DNA reads TGTGCCAGCAGCCAAGAACCAGGGGCTGAAGCTTTCTTT.

This clone was observed once. This sequence joins TRBV7-2 and TRBJ2-5; 9 bases line up with TRBD1. Germline V gene sequence: CDR1 SGHTA, CDR2 FQGNSA. The CDR3 extends over 14 amino acids. V lost 5 bases and J lost 2; bases outside the gene matches: 3. The CDR3 bases are TGTGCCAGCAGCCTGGGACAGGGTCAAGAGACCCAGTACTTC. It specifies CASSLGQGQETQYF.

With regard to this clone: Other DNA sequences of this sample code for an identical CDR3. The chain links TRBV7-3 to TRBJ1-1, with 9 bases lining up with TRBD1. Germline assignment: CDR1 SGHTA and CDR2 FQGTGA. V lost 3 bases, J lost 1 base, and 0 bases stayed unmatched. The CDR3 is made up of 14 amino acids. This CDR3 reads CASSLTGGNTEAFF. DNA for the CDR3: TGTGCCAGCAGCTTGACAGGGGGGAACACTGAAGCTTTCTTT.

V is TRBV2 and J is TRBJ2-1; 11 nucleotides agree with TRBD2. This CDR3 comprises 16 residues. Trimming cost V 4 bases and J 2 bases; bases outside gene matches: 4. Germline assignment: CDR1 SNHLY and CDR2 FYNNEI. The CDR3 nucleotides read TGTGCCAGCAGTGGGGGTAGCGGGAGGGCCTACAATGAGCAGTTCTTC. Protein product: CASSGGSGRAYNEQFF.

The genes are TRBV30 and TRBJ1-4; no clear D. Trimming removed 6 bases at V and 1 base at J, with 6 bases between. Germline values: CDR1 GTSNPN, CDR2 SVGIG (reference sequence). The CDR3 contains 12 residues. In DNA, the CDR3 is TGTGCCTGTACACAAACTAATGAAAAACTGTTTTTT. Translation gives CACTQTNEKLFF.

This chain links TRBV19 with TRBJ2-7, with a tentative D call TRBD1 (6 bases). V shed 1 base and J shed 3 bases, with 19 bases lying between them. Germline V gene data show CDR1 as LNHDA and CDR2 as SQIVND (reference sequence). This CDR3 region has 17 residues. The CDR3 is CASSIGKAGQGIYEQYF. Written as DNA, the CDR3 is TGTGCCAGTAGTATAGGCAAGGCAGGGCAGGGGATCTACGAGCAGTACTTC.

This clone was seen a handful of times. The chain carries TRBV2 and TRBJ1-2, with D possibly matching TRBD1 (6 bases). Per germline, CDR1 SNHLY and CDR2 FYNNEI. V lost 8 bases and J 5 bases, leaving 15 bases between the germline ends. The CDR3 runs 13 residues. The CDR3 DNA is TGTGCCAGCGGCTTACTACAGGGTTATGGCTACACCTTC. Protein sequence: CASGLLQGYGYTF.

This clone has more than one count but fewer than ten. The V gene is TRBV30, the J gene TRBJ1-1; D not certain. CDR3 length: 13 residues. The germline CDR1 and CDR2 sequences are GTSNPN and SVGIG (reference sequence). The V and J ends lost 0 bases and 0 bases respectively, with 5 bases between them. CDR3 nucleotide sequence: TGTGCCTGGAGTGTACATCTGAACACTGAAGCTTTCTTT. Translated: CAWSVHLNTEAFF.

The chain recombines TRBV19 with TRBJ1-2; perhaps TRBD1 as D (6 bases). Germline CDR1 and CDR2: LNHDA and SQIVND (reference sequence). The CDR3 length is 14 residues. V was pared by 8 bases and J by 4 bases, with 17 bases between. The CDR3 coding sequence is TGTGCCAGTGGGACCCCAGGGGAGAGCTATGGCTACACCTTC. Amino acids: CASGTPGESYGYTF.

V usage is TRBV29-1 and J usage is TRBJ1-2, with D uncertain. Germline CDR1 SQVTM, CDR2 ANQGSEA. The CDR3 is 11 amino acids. V was pared by 4 bases and J by 2 bases, with 5 bases between. DNA for the CDR3: TGCAGCGTTGCAGCGAACTATGGCTACACCTTC. Protein product: CSVAANYGYTF.

The V gene is TRBV5-1, the J gene TRBJ1-4; 8 bases are a match to TRBD1. V lost 4 bases and J lost 11; bases outside the gene matches: 13. This CDR3 region has 15 residues. CDR1 is SGHRS, CDR2 YFSETQ, per germline. For the CDR3, the DNA is TGCGCCAGCAGCCCTGACAGGGGCTATGTTCAGAAACTGTTTTTT. Residues: CASSPDRGYVQKLFF. The complete variable domain, with remaining parts taken from reference TRBV5-1 and TRBJ1-4, reads KAGVTQTPRYLIKTRGQQVTLSCSPISGHRSVSWYQQTPGQGLQFLFEYFSETQRNKGNFPGRFSGRQFSNSRSEMNVSTLELGDSALYLCASSPDRGYVQKLFFGSGTQLSVL.